This paragraph reports one T cell receptor beta chain. The ends lost 5 bases at V and 8 bases at J; junction bases unmatched: 19. Germline CDR1 SGHRS, CDR2 YFSETQ. The CDR3 is 17 residues long. This sample is part of a study of blood T cell repertoires in COVID-19. For the study at large: The United States, Italy and Spain supplied acute and convalescent COVID-19 samples.

Profiled with immunoSEQ multiplex PCR; TCRdb holds only in-frame clones, not every one. Of over 200,000 clones in the sample, about 91% were seen once. Sequenced material: peripheral blood. This chain joins TRBV5-1 and TRBJ1-3, with 7 bases lining up with TRBD1. The receptor was derived from a person aged 18 to 30 with COVID-19, enrolled during active disease. CDR3 in DNA: TGCGCCAGCAGTCGCGATTTGGGCCAGACAGGGTTGGACACCATATATTTT. Its translation is CASSRDLGQTGLDTIYF. Full variable domain (missing parts from reference TRBV5-1 and TRBJ1-3): KAGVTQTPRYLIKTRGQQVTLSCSPISGHRSVSWYQQTPGQGLQFLFEYFSETQRNKGNFPGRFSGRQFSNSRSEMNVSTLELGDSALYLCASSRDLGQTGLDTIYFGEGSWLTVV.